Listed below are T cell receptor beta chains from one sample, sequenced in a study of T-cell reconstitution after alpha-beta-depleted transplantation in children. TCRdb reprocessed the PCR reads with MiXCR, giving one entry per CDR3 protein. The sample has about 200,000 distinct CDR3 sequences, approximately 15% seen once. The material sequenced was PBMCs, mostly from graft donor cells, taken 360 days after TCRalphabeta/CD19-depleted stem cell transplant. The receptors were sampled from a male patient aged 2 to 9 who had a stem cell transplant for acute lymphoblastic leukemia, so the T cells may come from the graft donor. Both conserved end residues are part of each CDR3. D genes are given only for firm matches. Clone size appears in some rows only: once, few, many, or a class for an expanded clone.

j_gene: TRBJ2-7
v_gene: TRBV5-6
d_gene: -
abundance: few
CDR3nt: TGTGCCAGCAGCACTACTTCCGGGACCGTTACCTACGAGCAGTACTTC
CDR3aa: CASSTTSGTVTYEQYF

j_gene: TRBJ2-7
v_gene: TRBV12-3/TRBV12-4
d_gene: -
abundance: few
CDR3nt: TGTGCCAGCACTCTTCGTCCGGGGAGTGCATCGTACGAGCAGTACTTC
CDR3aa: CASTLRPGSASYEQYF

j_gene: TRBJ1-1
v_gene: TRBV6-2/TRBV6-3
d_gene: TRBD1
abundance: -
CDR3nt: TGTGCCAGCAGTTACACAGGGGCATACACTGAAGCTTTCTTT
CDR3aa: CASSYTGAYTEAFF

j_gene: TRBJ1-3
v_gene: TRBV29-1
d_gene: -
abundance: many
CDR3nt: TGCAGCGTTGAAAACAGGGAACTTGGAAACACCATATATTTT
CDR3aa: CSVENRELGNTIYF

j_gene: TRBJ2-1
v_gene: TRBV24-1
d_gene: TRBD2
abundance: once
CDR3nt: TGTGCCACCACCGGCAGGGCGGGAGATGAGCAGTTCTTC
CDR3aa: CATTGRAGDEQFF

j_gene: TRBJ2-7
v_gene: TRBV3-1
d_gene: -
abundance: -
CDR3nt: TGTGCCAGCAGCCAAGAGGACGGCCGAGGGGTGCAGTACTTC
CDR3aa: CASSQEDGRGVQYF

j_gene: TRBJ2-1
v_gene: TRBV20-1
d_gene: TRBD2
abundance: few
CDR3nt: TGCAGTGCTAGTCGGATGTCTAGCGGGAGATTCCATCCCCCTCTCCCCTACAATGAGCAGTTCTTC
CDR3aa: CSASRMSSGRFHPPLPYNEQFF

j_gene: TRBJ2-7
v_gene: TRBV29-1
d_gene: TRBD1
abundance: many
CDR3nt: TGCAGCGCAGCCGCGACAGGGTTGGGGGAGCAGTACTTC
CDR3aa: CSAAATGLGEQYF

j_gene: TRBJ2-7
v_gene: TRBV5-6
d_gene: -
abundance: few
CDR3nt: TGTGCCAGCAGCTCCTCCAGGGTCTCCTACGAGCAGTACTTC
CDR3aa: CASSSSRVSYEQYF

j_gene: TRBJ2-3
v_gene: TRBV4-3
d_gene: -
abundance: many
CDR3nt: TGCGCCAGCAGCCAAGAGTTCCGCCAATATCCTAGCACAGATACGCAGTATTTT
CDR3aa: CASSQEFRQYPSTDTQYF

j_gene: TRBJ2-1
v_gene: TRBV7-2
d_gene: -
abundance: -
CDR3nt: TGTGCCAGCAGCCTCCGCCTTAACAATGAGCAGTTCTTC
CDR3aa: CASSLRLNNEQFF

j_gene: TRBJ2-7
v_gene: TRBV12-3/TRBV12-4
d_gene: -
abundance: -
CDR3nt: TGTGCCAGCAGTTTTAGCCAAAAATCGTACGAGCAGTACTTC
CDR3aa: CASSFSQKSYEQYF

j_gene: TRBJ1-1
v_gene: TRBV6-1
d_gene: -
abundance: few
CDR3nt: TGTGCCAGCACCCAGAGTGGGGGCGCGGGGGCAAACACTGAAGCTTTCTTT
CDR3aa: CASTQSGGAGANTEAFF

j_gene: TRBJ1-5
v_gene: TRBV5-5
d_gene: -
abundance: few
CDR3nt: TGTGCCAGCAGCCCAGGACAGCCCAATCAGCCCCAGCATTTT
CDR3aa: CASSPGQPNQPQHF

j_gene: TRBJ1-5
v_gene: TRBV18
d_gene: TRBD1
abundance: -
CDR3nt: TGTGCCAGCTCACCAACGACAGGGGGTCAGCCCCAGCATTTT
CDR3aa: CASSPTTGGQPQHF

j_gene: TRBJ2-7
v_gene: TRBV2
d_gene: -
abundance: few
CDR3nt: TGTGCCAGCAGAGACAGGACAGTTCCCTCCTACGAGCAGTACTTC
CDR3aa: CASRDRTVPSYEQYF

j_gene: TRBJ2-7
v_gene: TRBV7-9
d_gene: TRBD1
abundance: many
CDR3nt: TGTGCCAGCAGCATACAGGGGGTTCCCTACGAGCAGTACTTC
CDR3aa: CASSIQGVPYEQYF

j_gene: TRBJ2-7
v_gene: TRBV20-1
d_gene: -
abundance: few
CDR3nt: TGCAGTGCTATGGAAAGCTCCGAGCAGTACTTC
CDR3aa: CSAMESSEQYF

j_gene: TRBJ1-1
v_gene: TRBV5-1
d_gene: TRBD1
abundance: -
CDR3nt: TGCGCCAGCAGCTTGAATACAGGGGTAGGGAACACTGAAGCTTTCTTT
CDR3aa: CASSLNTGVGNTEAFF

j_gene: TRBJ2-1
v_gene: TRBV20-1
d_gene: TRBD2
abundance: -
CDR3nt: TGCAGTGCTAGAGATCTAGCGGGGATAAGGAATGAGCAGTTCTTC
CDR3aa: CSARDLAGIRNEQFF

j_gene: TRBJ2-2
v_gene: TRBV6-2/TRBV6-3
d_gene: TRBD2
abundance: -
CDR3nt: TGTGCCAGCAGTTTACTAGCGCCGGCGAACACCGGGGAGCTGTTTTTT
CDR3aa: CASSLLAPANTGELFF

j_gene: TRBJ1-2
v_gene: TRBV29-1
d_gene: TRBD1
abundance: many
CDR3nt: TGCAGCGTGGGAGGACAGGGGCTGGGCTATGGCTACACCTTC
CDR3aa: CSVGGQGLGYGYTF

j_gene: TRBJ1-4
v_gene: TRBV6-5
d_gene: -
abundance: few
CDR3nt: TGTGCCAGCAGTTCCCCGGGACTTACGGGGGAAAAACTGTTTTTT
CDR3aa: CASSSPGLTGEKLFF

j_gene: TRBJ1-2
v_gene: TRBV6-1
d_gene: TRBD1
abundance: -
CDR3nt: TGTGCCAGCAGTCTTGGGACAGGCCTAGGATGCTACACCTTC
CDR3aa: CASSLGTGLGCYTF

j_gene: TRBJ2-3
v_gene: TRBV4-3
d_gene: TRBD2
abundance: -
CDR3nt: TGCGCCAGCAGCCGCTATCCTAGCGGGGGGGGCACAGATACGCAGTATTTT
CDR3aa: CASSRYPSGGGTDTQYF

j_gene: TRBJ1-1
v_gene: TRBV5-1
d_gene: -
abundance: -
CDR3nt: TGCGCCAGCAGCTCCCACCCACAGGATTTGAACACTGAAGCTTTCTTT
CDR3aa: CASSSHPQDLNTEAFF

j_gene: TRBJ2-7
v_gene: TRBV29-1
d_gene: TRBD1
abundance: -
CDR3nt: TGCAGCGTTGATGGGACAGGGGGAAACTACGAGCAGTACTTC
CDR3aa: CSVDGTGGNYEQYF

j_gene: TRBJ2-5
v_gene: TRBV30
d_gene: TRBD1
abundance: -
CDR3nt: TGTGCCTGGAGTATCTTACCAGGGGGAGAGACCCAGTACTTC
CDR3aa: CAWSILPGGETQYF

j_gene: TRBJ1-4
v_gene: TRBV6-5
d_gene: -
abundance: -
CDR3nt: TGTGCCAGCACTTCAAGCACTCTAAATGAAAAACTGTTTTTT
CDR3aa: CASTSSTLNEKLFF

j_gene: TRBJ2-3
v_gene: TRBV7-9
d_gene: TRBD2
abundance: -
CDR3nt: TGTGCCAGCAGCCCCACGGGGCGGGAGGGACGAGATACGCAGTATTTT
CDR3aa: CASSPTGREGRDTQYF

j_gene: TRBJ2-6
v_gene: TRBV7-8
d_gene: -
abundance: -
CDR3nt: TGTGCCAGCAGCCGAGACAGGGGGGCCAACGTCCTGACTTTC
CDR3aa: CASSRDRGANVLTF

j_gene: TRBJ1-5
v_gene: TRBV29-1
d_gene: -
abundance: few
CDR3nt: TGCAGCGTCACACCAGGGAGCAATCAGCCCCAGCATTTT
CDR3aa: CSVTPGSNQPQHF

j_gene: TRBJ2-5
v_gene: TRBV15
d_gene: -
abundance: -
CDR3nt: TGTGCCACCAGCCCCCAGGGTTTGGGCAGTGAGACCCAGTACTTC
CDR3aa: CATSPQGLGSETQYF

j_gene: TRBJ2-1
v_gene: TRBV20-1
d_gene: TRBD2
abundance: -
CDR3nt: TGCAGTGCTAGGTCGGTCGGACTAGTGGTTAATGAGCAGTTCTTC
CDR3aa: CSARSVGLVVNEQFF

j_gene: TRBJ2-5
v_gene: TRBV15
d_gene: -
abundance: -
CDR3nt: TGTGCCACCAGCCAAGACTTAAGGGTTGGGGAGACCCAGTACTTC
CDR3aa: CATSQDLRVGETQYF